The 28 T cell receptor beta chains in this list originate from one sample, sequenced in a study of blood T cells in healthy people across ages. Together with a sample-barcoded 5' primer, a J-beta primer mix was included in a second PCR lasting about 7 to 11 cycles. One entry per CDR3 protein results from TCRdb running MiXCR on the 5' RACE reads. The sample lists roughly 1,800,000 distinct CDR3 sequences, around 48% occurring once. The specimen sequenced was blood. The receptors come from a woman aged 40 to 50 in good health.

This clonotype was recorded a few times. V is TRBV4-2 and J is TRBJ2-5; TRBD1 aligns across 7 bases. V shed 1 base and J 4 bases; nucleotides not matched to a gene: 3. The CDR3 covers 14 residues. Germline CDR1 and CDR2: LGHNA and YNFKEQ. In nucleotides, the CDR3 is TGTGCCAGCAGCCAAGTACAGGGGCTAGAGACCCAGTACTTC. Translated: CASSQVQGLETQYF.

The CDR3 DNA reads as TGTGCCAGCAGTCCCCAACTAGCCCCCTACGAGCAGTACTTC. Translating it yields CASSPQLAPYEQYF. The chain is built from TRBV28 and TRBJ2-7; possibly TRBD2 for D (6 bases). V was trimmed by 5 bases and J by 2 bases, leaving 13 bases between them. The CDR3 is 14 amino acids. The V gene's germline CDR1 is MDHEN and CDR2 SYDVKM.

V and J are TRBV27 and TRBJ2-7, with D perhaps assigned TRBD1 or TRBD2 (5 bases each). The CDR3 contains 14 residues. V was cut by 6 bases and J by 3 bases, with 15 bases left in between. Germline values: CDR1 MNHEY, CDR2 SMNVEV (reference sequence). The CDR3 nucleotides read TGTGCCAGCAGCTTACAGGTCGGGAACTACGAGCAGTACTTC. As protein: CASSLQVGNYEQYF.

This chain's CDR3 is CASSLGGREDGYEQYF. CDR3 sequence (DNA): TGTGCCAGCAGCTTAGGTGGCAGGGAAGATGGCTACGAGCAGTACTTC. V usage is TRBV11-1 and J usage is TRBJ2-7, with a possible D match to TRBD1 (5 bases). With 1 base removed from V and 3 bases from J, the gap between germline ends came to 16 bases. The V gene's germline CDR1 is SGHAT and CDR2 FQDESV (reference sequence). The CDR3 sequence is 16 residues long.

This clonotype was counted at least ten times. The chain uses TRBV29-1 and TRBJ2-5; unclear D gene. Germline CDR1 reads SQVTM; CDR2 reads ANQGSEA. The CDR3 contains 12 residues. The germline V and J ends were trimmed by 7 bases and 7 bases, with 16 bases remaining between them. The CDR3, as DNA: TGCAGCGCAACGCAAGGACCCAGGACCCAGTACTTC. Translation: CSATQGPRTQYF.

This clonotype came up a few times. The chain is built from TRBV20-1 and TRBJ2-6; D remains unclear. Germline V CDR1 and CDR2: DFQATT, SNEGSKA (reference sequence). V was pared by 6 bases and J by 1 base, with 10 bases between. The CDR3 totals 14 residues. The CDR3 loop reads CSAPPLSGANVLTF. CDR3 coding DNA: TGCAGTGCCCCCCCGTTGTCTGGGGCCAACGTCCTGACTTTC.

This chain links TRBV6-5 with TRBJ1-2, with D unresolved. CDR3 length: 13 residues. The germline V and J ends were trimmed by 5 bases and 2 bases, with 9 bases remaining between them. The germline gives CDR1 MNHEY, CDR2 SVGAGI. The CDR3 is CASSDERNYGYTF. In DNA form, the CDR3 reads TGTGCCAGCAGTGACGAGAGAAACTATGGCTACACCTTC.

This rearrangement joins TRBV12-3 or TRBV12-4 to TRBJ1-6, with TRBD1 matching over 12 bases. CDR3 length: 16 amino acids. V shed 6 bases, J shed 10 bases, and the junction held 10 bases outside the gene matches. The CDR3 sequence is CASSPGTGGIGSPLHF. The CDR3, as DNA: TGTGCCAGCAGCCCCGGGACAGGGGGCATTGGCTCACCCCTCCACTTT.

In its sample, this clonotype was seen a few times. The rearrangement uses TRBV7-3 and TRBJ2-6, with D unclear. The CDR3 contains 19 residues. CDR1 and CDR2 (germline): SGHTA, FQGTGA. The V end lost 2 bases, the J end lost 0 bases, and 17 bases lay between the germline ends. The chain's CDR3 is CASSLWPAMDRSGANVLTF. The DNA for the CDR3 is TGTGCCAGCAGCTTATGGCCGGCGATGGATCGCTCTGGGGCCAACGTCCTGACTTTC.

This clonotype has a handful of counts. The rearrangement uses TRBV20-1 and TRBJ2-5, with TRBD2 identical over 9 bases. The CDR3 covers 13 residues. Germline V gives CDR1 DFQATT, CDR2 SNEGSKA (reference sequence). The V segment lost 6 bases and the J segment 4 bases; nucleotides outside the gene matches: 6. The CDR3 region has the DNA TGCAGTGCGCCAGCGGGGGGAGCAGAGACCCAGTACTTC. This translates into CSAPAGGAETQYF.

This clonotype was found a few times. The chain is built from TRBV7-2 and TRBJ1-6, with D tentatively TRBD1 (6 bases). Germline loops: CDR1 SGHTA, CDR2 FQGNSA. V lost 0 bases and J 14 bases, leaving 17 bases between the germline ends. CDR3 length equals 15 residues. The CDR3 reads CASSLALGGAVTLHF. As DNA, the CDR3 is TGTGCCAGCAGCTTAGCGCTTGGGGGGGCCGTCACCCTCCACTTT.

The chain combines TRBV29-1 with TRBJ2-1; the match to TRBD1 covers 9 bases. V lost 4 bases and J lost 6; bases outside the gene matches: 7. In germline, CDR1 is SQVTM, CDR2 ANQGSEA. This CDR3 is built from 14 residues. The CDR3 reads CSVGSGTGPNEQFF. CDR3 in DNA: TGCAGCGTTGGATCCGGGACAGGGCCCAATGAGCAGTTCTTC.

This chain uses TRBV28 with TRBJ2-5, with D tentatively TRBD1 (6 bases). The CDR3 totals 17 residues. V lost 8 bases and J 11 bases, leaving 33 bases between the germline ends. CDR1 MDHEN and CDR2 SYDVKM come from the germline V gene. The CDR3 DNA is TGTGCCAGCTCCCTTTTTGGACAGCCCCCTCAACAAGGAATTCAGTACTTC. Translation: CASSLFGQPPQQGIQYF.

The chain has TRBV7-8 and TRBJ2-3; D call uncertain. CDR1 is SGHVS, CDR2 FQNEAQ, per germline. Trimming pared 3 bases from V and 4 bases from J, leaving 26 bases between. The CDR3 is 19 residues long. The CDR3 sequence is CASSFSPSIWSSEADTQYF. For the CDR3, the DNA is TGTGCCAGCAGCTTCTCTCCCTCCATTTGGAGTTCGGAAGCAGATACGCAGTATTTT.

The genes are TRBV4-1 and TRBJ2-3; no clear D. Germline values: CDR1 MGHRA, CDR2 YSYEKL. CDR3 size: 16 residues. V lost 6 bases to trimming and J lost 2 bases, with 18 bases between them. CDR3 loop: CASRDIGKGYTDTQYF. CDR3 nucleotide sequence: TGCGCCAGCAGAGATATAGGGAAGGGATACACAGATACGCAGTATTTT.

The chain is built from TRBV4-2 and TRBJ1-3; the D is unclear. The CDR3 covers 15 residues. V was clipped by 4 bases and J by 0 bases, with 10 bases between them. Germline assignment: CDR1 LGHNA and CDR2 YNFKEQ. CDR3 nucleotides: TGTGCCAGCAGCCGGGAGAGCGGCTCTGGAAACACCATATATTTT. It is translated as CASSRESGSGNTIYF.

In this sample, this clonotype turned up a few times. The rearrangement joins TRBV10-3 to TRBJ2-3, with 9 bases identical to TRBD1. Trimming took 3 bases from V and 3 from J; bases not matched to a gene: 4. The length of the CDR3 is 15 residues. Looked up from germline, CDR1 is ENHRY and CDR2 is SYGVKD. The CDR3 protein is CAISDIGTGTDTQYF. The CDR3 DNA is TGTGCCATCAGTGATATCGGGACAGGGACAGATACGCAGTATTTT.

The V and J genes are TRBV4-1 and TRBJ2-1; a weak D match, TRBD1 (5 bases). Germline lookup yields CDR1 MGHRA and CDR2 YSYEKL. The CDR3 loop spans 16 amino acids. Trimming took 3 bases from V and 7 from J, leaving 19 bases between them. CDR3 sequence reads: CASSQVDSHPLNEQFF. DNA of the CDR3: TGCGCCAGCAGCCAGGTTGACAGTCACCCCTTGAATGAGCAGTTCTTC.

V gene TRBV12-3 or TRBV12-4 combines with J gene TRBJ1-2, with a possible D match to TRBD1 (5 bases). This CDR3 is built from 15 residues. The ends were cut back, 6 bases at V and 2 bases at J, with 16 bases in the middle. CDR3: CASSRQGWGNYGYTF. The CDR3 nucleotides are TGTGCCAGCAGCAGGCAGGGTTGGGGAAACTATGGCTACACCTTC.

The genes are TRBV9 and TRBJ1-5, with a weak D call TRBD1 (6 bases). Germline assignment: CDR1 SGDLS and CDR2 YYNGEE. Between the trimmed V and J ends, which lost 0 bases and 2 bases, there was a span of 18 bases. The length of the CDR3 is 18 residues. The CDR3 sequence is CASSVGPQGPGGNQPQHF. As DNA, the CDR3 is TGTGCCAGCAGCGTAGGTCCCCAGGGGCCGGGTGGCAATCAGCCCCAGCATTTT.

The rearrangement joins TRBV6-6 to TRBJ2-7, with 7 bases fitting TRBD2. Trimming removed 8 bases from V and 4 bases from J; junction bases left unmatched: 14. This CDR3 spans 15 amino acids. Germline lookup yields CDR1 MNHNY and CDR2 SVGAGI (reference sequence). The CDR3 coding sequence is TGTGCCAGCCGCCTCCCCAGCGGGACGATTTACGAGCAGTACTTC. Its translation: CASRLPSGTIYEQYF.

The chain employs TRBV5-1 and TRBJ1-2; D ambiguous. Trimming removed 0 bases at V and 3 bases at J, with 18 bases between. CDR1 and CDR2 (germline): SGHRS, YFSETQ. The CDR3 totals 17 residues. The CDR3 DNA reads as TGCGCCAGCAGCTTGGCCGTCGGGTTGACTGGGGACTATGGCTACACCTTC. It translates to CASSLAVGLTGDYGYTF.

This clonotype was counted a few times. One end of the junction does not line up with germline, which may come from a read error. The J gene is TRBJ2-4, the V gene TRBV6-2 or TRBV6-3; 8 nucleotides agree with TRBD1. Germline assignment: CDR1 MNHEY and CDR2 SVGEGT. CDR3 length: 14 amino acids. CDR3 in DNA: TGTGCCAGCAGCTACAGGGGGGCCACAAACATTCAGTACTTC. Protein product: CASSYRGATNIQYF.

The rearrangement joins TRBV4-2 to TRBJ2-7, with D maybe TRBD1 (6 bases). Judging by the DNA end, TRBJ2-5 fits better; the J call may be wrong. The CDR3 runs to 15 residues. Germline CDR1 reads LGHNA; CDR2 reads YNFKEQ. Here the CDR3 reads CASSPQPGQRETQYF. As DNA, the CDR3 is TGTGCCAGCAGCCCCCAACCAGGACAGAGGGAGACCCAGTACTTC.

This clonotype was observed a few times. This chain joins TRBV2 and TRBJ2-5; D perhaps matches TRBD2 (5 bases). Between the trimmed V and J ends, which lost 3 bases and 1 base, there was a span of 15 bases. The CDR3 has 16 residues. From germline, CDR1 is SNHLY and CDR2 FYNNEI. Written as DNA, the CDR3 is TGTGCCAGCAGTGATAAAACGCTAGCCCGCCAAGAGACCCAGTACTTC. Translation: CASSDKTLARQETQYF.

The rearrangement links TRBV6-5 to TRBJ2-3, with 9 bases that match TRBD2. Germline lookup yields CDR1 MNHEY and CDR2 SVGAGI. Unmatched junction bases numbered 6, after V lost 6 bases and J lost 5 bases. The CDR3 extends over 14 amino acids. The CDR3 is CASSRGTSQDTQYF. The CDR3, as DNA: TGTGCCAGCAGCCGCGGGACTAGCCAAGATACGCAGTATTTT.

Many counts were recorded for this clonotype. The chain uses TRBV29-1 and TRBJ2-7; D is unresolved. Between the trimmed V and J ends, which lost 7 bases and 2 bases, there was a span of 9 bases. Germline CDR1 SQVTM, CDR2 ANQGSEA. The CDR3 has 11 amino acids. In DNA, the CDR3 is TGCAGCGCGGCAGGACCCTACGAGCAGTACTTC. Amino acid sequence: CSAAGPYEQYF.

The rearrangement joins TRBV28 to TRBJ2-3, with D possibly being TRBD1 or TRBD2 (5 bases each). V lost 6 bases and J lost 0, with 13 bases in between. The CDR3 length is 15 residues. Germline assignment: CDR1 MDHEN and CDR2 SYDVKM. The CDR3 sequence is CASSPVWGSTDTQYF. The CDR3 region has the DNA TGTGCCAGCAGCCCAGTTTGGGGGAGCACAGATACGCAGTATTTT.